The present TCR beta chain was sequenced within a study of blood T cell repertoires in COVID-19. On the study more broadly: Acute and convalescent COVID-19 specimens originated in the United States, Italy and Spain. T cells, B-cell-depleted T cells, or PBMCs provided the cDNA or gDNA that served as material.

The ends were cut back, 5 bases at V and 5 bases at J, with 19 bases in the middle. Looked up from germline, CDR1 is MNHEY and CDR2 is SVGAGI. CDR3 length: 15 amino acids. This clone is a singleton in its sample. In the original processing: Amplifying reference gene primers gave estimates of nucleated cell counts. TCRdb's table, derived via immunoSEQ multiplex PCR, lists solely in-frame clones and lacks some. Clone size and V and J calls were adopted from that table, with D and trimming inferred from the DNA. The sample includes some 120,000 clones, just under 85% of them seen just once. Sequenced material: peripheral blood. The receptor comes from a human donor in a cohort sampled during active COVID-19. This chain uses TRBV6-5 with TRBJ2-7, with D possibly matching TRBD1 (8 bases). As DNA, the CDR3 is TGTGCCAGCAGTCCCGTACAGGGGGGGAGGAACGAGCAGTACTTC. This translates into CASSPVQGGRNEQYF.